One sample yielded the 15 T cell receptor beta chains listed below, sequenced in a study of control samples from healthy donors and cancer patients. TCRdb keeps only in-frame clones here, not all; method: immunoSEQ multiplex PCR. The table has more than 75,000 clones, roughly 91% seen once; the top ten hold around 5.1%. Sequences were obtained from blood. The receptors originated from a man aged 45-65 years in good health.

The chain links TRBV24-1 to TRBJ1-5, with 8 bases identical to TRBD1. After removal of 4 bases from V and 6 bases from J, the junction contained 10 bases not matched to a gene. Germline-derived CDR1 and CDR2 are KGHDR and SFDVKD. The CDR3 is made up of 16 amino acids. The chain's CDR3 is CATSEGVRTGGQPQHF. CDR3 nucleotide sequence: TGTGCCACCAGTGAGGGTGTCCGTACAGGGGGTCAGCCCCAGCATTTT.

The chain links TRBV3-1 (or the pseudogene TRBV3-2) to TRBJ2-1, with D perhaps matching TRBD2 (7 bases). The CDR3 contains 15 residues. CDR1 is LGHDT, CDR2 YNNKEL, per germline (reference sequence). V lost 3 bases and J lost 4, with 13 bases in between. CDR3 sequence reads: CASSHRGASYNEQFF. CDR3 in DNA: TGTGCCAGCAGCCACCGGGGGGCCTCTTACAATGAGCAGTTCTTC.

The chain recombines TRBV2 with TRBJ2-1; D is perhaps TRBD1 (5 bases). The V gene's germline CDR1 is SNHLY and CDR2 FYNNEI. CDR3 size: 11 residues. V was pared by 5 bases and J by 10 bases, with 9 bases between. CDR3 amino acids: CASSYRNEQFF. As DNA, the CDR3 is TGTGCCAGCAGTTACAGGAACGAGCAGTTCTTC.

The J gene is TRBJ2-1, the V gene TRBV29-1; possibly TRBD2 for D (5 bases). Deletions cut 4 bases from V and 7 bases from J, with 8 bases between. CDR3 length: 11 residues. Germline-derived CDR1 and CDR2 are SQVTM and ANQGSEA. CDR3 loop: CSVGRRNEQFF. The CDR3 coding sequence is TGCAGCGTTGGAAGGAGGAATGAGCAGTTCTTC.

The J gene is TRBJ1-2, the V gene TRBV5-1; TRBD1 aligns across 7 bases. This CDR3 has 15 residues. Per the germline V gene, CDR1 is SGHRS and CDR2 is YFSETQ. V trimming: 4 bases; J trimming: 4 bases; junction bases outside the gene matches: 10. CDR3 in DNA: TGCGCCAGCAGCGAATACATAACAGGGGTCTATGGCTACACCTTC. Translated: CASSEYITGVYGYTF. The full variable domain, in which reference TRBV5-1 and TRBJ1-2 provide the parts outside the CDR3, is KAGVTQTPRYLIKTRGQQVTLSCSPISGHRSVSWYQQTPGQGLQFLFEYFSETQRNKGNFPGRFSGRQFSNSRSEMNVSTLELGDSALYLCASSEYITGVYGYTFGSGTRLTVV.

In nucleotides, the CDR3 is TGTGCCAGCAGTGAACCGACAGGGTTCTATGGCTACACCTTC. It specifies CASSEPTGFYGYTF. The V and J genes are TRBV2 and TRBJ1-2, with 7 bases that match TRBD1. The germline V gene has CDR1 SNHLY and CDR2 FYNNEI. V lost 2 bases to trimming and J lost 4 bases; unmatched junction nucleotides: 4. The CDR3 runs 14 residues.

The V gene is TRBV30, the J gene TRBJ1-1; 7 nucleotides agree with TRBD1. J gave up 2 bases and V 3 bases, and 12 bases lay outside the gene matches. From germline, CDR1 is GTSNPN and CDR2 SVGIG (reference sequence). The CDR3 has 16 residues. The CDR3 DNA is TGTGCCTGGAGCGAGACAGGGTACCGGATCAACACTGAAGCTTTCTTT. Amino acids: CAWSETGYRINTEAFF.

V and J are TRBV5-1 and TRBJ2-1; no firm D call. The CDR3 extends over 13 amino acids. Trimming stripped 6 bases from V and 12 bases from J, with 19 bases between. Germline lookup yields CDR1 SGHRS and CDR2 YFSETQ. DNA of the CDR3: TGCGCCAGCATCCAAGACGGCGGTAACGCGCAGTTCTTC. Amino acid sequence: CASIQDGGNAQFF.

The gene calls are TRBV27 and TRBJ2-3, with 8 bases that match TRBD2. The junction had 2 bases not matched to a gene; V was cut back by 2 bases and J by 1 base. Looked up from germline, CDR1 is MNHEY and CDR2 is SMNVEV (reference sequence). The CDR3 spans 15 residues. This CDR3 reads CASSLGRGGTDTQYF. The CDR3 DNA follows: TGTGCCAGCAGTTTAGGGCGGGGGGGCACAGATACGCAGTATTTT.

The chain couples TRBV30 to TRBJ1-6; 8 bases agree with TRBD1. Germline V CDR1 and CDR2: GTSNPN, SVGIG (reference sequence). The V segment lost 3 bases and the J segment 10 bases; nucleotides outside the gene matches: 11. CDR3 length: 15 amino acids. The CDR3 sequence is CAWSGLQGARSPLHF. In DNA, the CDR3 is TGTGCCTGGAGCGGCCTTCAGGGGGCCCGCTCACCCCTCCACTTT.

CDR3 sequence (DNA): TGTGCCAGCAGCTTAGTTCGGCGGGGGGGCACCGGGGAGCTGTTTTTT. As protein: CASSLVRRGGTGELFF. The chain links TRBV7-9 to TRBJ2-2, with TRBD2 matching over 9 bases. The germline V gene has CDR1 SEHNR and CDR2 FQNEAQ (reference sequence). Unmatched junction bases numbered 4, after V lost 1 base and J lost 4 bases. The CDR3 contains 16 residues.

The CDR3 DNA reads as TGCGCCAGCAGTGATCCAGGGGTGCACAATGAGCAGTTCTTC. This codes for CASSDPGVHNEQFF. This chain links TRBV10-2 with TRBJ2-1; D possibly corresponds to TRBD1 (6 bases). V lost 3 bases and J lost 5, with 11 bases in between. Germline V gene data show CDR1 as WSHSY and CDR2 as SAAADI. This CDR3 spans 14 amino acids.

The chain couples TRBV7-2 to TRBJ2-1; D remains unclear. There are 13 residues in the CDR3. CDR1 and CDR2 from the germline V gene are SGHTA and FQGNSA. V gave up 3 bases and J gave up 0 bases, with 3 bases separating them. CDR3 region: CASSLDSYNEQFF. Here the CDR3 DNA reads TGTGCCAGCAGCTTGGACTCCTACAATGAGCAGTTCTTC. The full variable domain, with the rest looked up from reference TRBV7-2 and TRBJ2-1, is GAGVSQSPSNKVTEKGKDVELRCDPISGHTALYWYRQSLGQGLEFLIYFQGNSAPDKSGLPSDRFSAERTGGSVSTLTIQRTQQEDSAVYLCASSLDSYNEQFFGPGTRLTVL.

The V and J genes are TRBV5-1 and TRBJ2-7, with a weak D call TRBD1 (6 bases). Germline loops: CDR1 SGHRS, CDR2 YFSETQ. Trimming removed 4 bases at V and 3 bases at J, with 14 bases between. The CDR3 extends over 14 amino acids. The CDR3 reads CASSDATGGYEQYF. For the CDR3, the DNA is TGCGCCAGCAGCGACGCGACAGGAGGCTACGAGCAGTACTTC.

The chain recombines TRBV5-1 with TRBJ1-6; 7 bases align to TRBD1. The V and J ends lost 4 bases and 10 bases, in that order; junction bases with no gene match: 11. The CDR3 runs 15 residues. Germline V gene data show CDR1 as SGHRS and CDR2 as YFSETQ. CDR3 sequence reads: CASSPRQGWSSPLHF. DNA of the CDR3: TGCGCCAGCAGCCCTCGACAGGGTTGGTCGTCACCCCTCCACTTT.